The next 17 T cell receptor beta chains were all read from a single sample in a study of cytomegalovirus exposure and HLA in healthy donors. Method: immunoSEQ multiplex PCR; TCRdb's copy keeps in-frame clones and lacks some. This sample yields 57,000 or so clones, of which 90% to 95% are seen a single time; about 2.2% belongs to the top ten. The source material was PBMCs. These receptors were collected from a young woman in good health and CMV-seronegative.

V is TRBV7-3 and J is TRBJ1-1; D not resolved. Germline V gene sequence: CDR1 SGHTA, CDR2 FQGTGA. This CDR3 has 13 residues. V was shortened by 5 bases and J by 0 bases, with 7 bases between the two germline ends. The CDR3 nucleotides are TGTGCCAGCAGCCTTCAGATGAACACTGAAGCTTTCTTT. It translates to CASSLQMNTEAFF.

V usage is TRBV10-3 and J usage is TRBJ1-1, with D maybe TRBD1 (5 bases). The CDR3 sequence is 13 residues long. Trimming shortened V by 4 bases and J by 5 bases, and 11 bases separated the two germline ends. Germline-derived CDR1 and CDR2 are ENHRY and SYGVKD. The CDR3 region has the DNA TGTGCCATCAGTGTTAACAGGCAGACTGAAGCTTTCTTT. Translation: CAISVNRQTEAFF.

Notes on this clone: The same CDR3 arises from other DNA sequences in this sample as well. The chain employs TRBV9 and TRBJ2-7, with TRBD2 as a possible D gene (6 bases). This CDR3 has 13 amino acids. The V gene's germline CDR1 is SGDLS and CDR2 YYNGEE. V was shortened by 0 bases and J by 6 bases, with 10 bases between the two germline ends. The chain's CDR3 is CASSVETGGEQYF. Here the CDR3 DNA reads TGTGCCAGCAGCGTAGAAACCGGGGGCGAGCAGTACTTC.

The chain recombines TRBV29-1 with TRBJ2-1, with 14 bases lining up with TRBD2. Trimming took 4 bases from V and 6 from J; bases not matched to a gene: 5. The CDR3 is made up of 15 amino acids. Germline values: CDR1 SQVTM, CDR2 ANQGSEA. The CDR3 nucleotides read TGCAGCGTTGGTGGACTAGCGGGGGGCCCCAATGAGCAGTTCTTC. Translated: CSVGGLAGGPNEQFF.

This clone was counted a single time. The chain combines TRBV9 with TRBJ2-2; TRBD2 matches at 7 bases. This CDR3 spans 15 amino acids. Germline loops: CDR1 SGDLS, CDR2 YYNGEE. V was pared by 2 bases and J by 8 bases, with 9 bases of the junction left unmatched. The CDR3 sequence is CASSVGGSVRGELFF. In nucleotides, the CDR3 is TGTGCCAGCAGCGTCGGCGGGAGCGTCCGGGGGGAGCTGTTTTTT.

The gene calls are TRBV5-3 and TRBJ2-3, with D possibly TRBD1 on 6 matching bases. TRBV5-3 is classed as an ORF, of uncertain function. Trimming stripped 0 bases from V and 5 bases from J, with 10 bases between. This CDR3 has 14 amino acids. CDR3 bases: TGTGCCAGAAGCTTGGAGGGGGTCATAGATACGCAGTATTTT. This gives the protein CARSLEGVIDTQYF.

The genes are TRBV6-6 and TRBJ2-3, with TRBD1 matching over 9 bases. The J segment lost 6 bases and the V segment lost 7 bases, leaving 8 bases of the junction unmatched. CDR3 length: 14 residues. The V gene's germline CDR1 is MNHNY and CDR2 SVGAGI (reference sequence). CDR3 sequence: CASTQGQGRDTQYF. CDR3 sequence (DNA): TGTGCCAGCACCCAAGGACAGGGGAGGGATACGCAGTATTTT.

The chain carries TRBV27 and TRBJ2-2; TRBD2 might be the D (6 bases). This CDR3 comprises 15 residues. CDR1 is MNHEY, CDR2 SMNVEV, per germline (reference sequence). Trimming left V 0 bases short and J 4 bases short, with 9 bases between. CDR3 nucleotides: TGTGCCAGCAGTTTATCCGGGGAGGTCACCGGGGAGCTGTTTTTT. Protein product: CASSLSGEVTGELFF.

The chain carries TRBV7-9 and TRBJ1-1; 9 positions agree with TRBD1. The CDR3 is made up of 12 amino acids. The V segment lost 9 bases and the J segment 3 bases; nucleotides outside the gene matches: 2. From germline, CDR1 is SEHNR and CDR2 FQNEAQ (reference sequence). The CDR3 sequence is CASGDRDTEAFF. In DNA, the CDR3 is TGTGCCAGTGGGGACAGGGACACTGAAGCTTTCTTT. Full variable domain (outside the CDR3, taken from reference TRBV7-9 and TRBJ1-1): DTGVSQNPRHKITKRGQNVTFRCDPISEHNRLYWYRQTLGQGPEFLTYFQNEAQLEKSRLLSDRFSAERPKGSFSTLEIQRTEQGDSAMYLCASGDRDTEAFFGQGTRLTVV.

This sequence joins TRBV14 and TRBJ2-3, with 8 bases lining up with TRBD1. The CDR3 runs to 19 residues. The junction had 13 bases not matched to a gene; V was cut back by 1 base and J by 1 base. Germline CDR1 is SGHDN and CDR2 is FVKESK. CDR3 loop: CASSQVFGQGWDGTDTQYF. CDR3 DNA sequence: TGTGCCAGCAGCCAAGTCTTCGGACAGGGCTGGGATGGCACAGATACGCAGTATTTT.

CDR3 nucleotide sequence: TGTGCCAGCAGCCTACCCGGGACTAGCGGGATCACCTACGAGCAGTACTTC. Protein sequence: CASSLPGTSGITYEQYF. The V gene is TRBV5-8, the J gene TRBJ2-7, with TRBD2 identical over 13 bases. Germline V gene sequence: CDR1 SGHTS, CDR2 YDEGEE. This CDR3 is 17 amino acids long. Germline trimming cut 4 bases from V and 2 bases from J; bases unmatched to any gene: 9.

The chain joins TRBV6-1 to TRBJ1-2; unclear D gene. This CDR3 comprises 14 residues. Germline lookup yields CDR1 MNHNS and CDR2 SASEGT. V lost 0 bases and J 6 bases, leaving 11 bases between the germline ends. The CDR3 spells CASSEALGRDGYTF. The CDR3 bases are TGTGCCAGCAGTGAAGCGCTTGGTCGGGATGGCTACACCTTC.

The rearrangement joins TRBV9 to TRBJ1-5, with D perhaps TRBD1 (5 bases). V shed 3 bases and J shed 3 bases, with 7 bases lying between them. This CDR3 is built from 13 residues. Germline CDR1 and CDR2: SGDLS and YYNGEE. The CDR3 region has the DNA TGTGCCAGCAGCGCAGGGAACAATCAGCCCCAGCATTTT. This encodes CASSAGNNQPQHF.

The V call is TRBV4-2, the J call TRBJ2-1; D possibly corresponds to TRBD2 (6 bases). The CDR3 is 15 residues long. Trimming took off 4 bases at V and 7 bases at J, with 17 bases between the two ends. In germline, CDR1 is LGHNA, CDR2 YNFKEQ. The DNA of the CDR3 is TGTGCCAGCAGCCCTGGCGGTAGCGGTTCTAATGAGCAGTTCTTC. Protein: CASSPGGSGSNEQFF.

The chain is built from TRBV10-3 and TRBJ1-1, with 7 bases that match TRBD1. V shed 7 bases and J 5 bases; nucleotides not matched to a gene: 10. The CDR3 has 14 amino acids. Germline loops: CDR1 ENHRY, CDR2 SYGVKD. CDR3 coding DNA: TGTGCCATCACGAATAAAGAACAGGGGACTGAAGCTTTCTTT. Translating gives CAITNKEQGTEAFF.

The rearrangement uses TRBV6-1 and TRBJ2-2; 10 nucleotides agree with TRBD1. Germline assignment: CDR1 MNHNS and CDR2 SASEGT. The CDR3 has 15 amino acids. Trimming removed 8 bases from V and 6 bases from J; junction bases left unmatched: 9. Here the CDR3 DNA reads TGTGCCAGCGGGGGACAGGGGAGAGAGGCCGGGGAGCTGTTTTTT. Amino acid sequence: CASGGQGREAGELFF.

V is TRBV14 and J is TRBJ1-1, with TRBD1 as a possible D gene (6 bases). Trimming shortened V by 4 bases and J by 5 bases, and 17 bases separated the two germline ends. Germline-derived CDR1 and CDR2 are SGHDN and FVKESK. The length of the CDR3 is 15 residues. CDR3 coding DNA: TGTGCCAGCAGCCGATTCGAGGGGGAAAGGACTGAAGCTTTCTTT. Translating it yields CASSRFEGERTEAFF.